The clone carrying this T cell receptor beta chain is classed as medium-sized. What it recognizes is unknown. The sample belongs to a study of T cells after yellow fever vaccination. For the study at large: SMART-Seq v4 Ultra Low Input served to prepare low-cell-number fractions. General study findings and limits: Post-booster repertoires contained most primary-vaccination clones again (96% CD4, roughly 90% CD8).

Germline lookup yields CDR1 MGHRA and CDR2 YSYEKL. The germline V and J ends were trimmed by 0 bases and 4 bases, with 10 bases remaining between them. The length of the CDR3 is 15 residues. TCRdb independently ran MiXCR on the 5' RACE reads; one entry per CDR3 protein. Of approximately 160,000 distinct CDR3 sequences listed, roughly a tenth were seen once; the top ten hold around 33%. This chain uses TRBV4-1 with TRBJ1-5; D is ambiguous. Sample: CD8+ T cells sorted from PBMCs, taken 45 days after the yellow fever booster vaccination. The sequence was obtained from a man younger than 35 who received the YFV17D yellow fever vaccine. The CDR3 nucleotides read TGCGCCAGCAGCCAAGAGTTTGGAGCTAATCAGCCCCAGCATTTT. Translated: CASSQEFGANQPQHF.